This T cell receptor beta chain comes out of a study of beta chain features in type 1 diabetes. Only a few counts were recorded for this clone. What was sequenced were expressed TCRB transcripts, since all of the isolated RNA had been reverse transcribed. The data were produced by immunoSEQ multiplex PCR, yet TCRdb's version contains in-frame clones alone and is incomplete. The data show roughly 170,000 clones, about 13% seen once. The receptor was isolated from a woman younger than 35 in good health. The specimen sequenced was central memory CD4+ T cells from blood.

The DNA for the CDR3 is TGCAGCGTCTCTCGTGGGGCCTCTAATGAAAAACTGTTTTTT. This translates into CSVSRGASNEKLFF. The chain combines TRBV29-1 with TRBJ1-4; tentative D call: TRBD1 (5 bases). V was cut by 6 bases and J by 3 bases, with 14 bases left in between. CDR3 length equals 14 residues. CDR1 is SQVTM and CDR2 is ANQGSEA in the germline V gene.